This T cell receptor (beta chain) appears in the sequencing data of a study of CD8+ T cells in alopecia areata. General study results and limits: Administration of tofacitinib significantly diminished scalp clonality and expanded CD8+ clones within the top 100.

Treatment indicated: oral pan-JAK inhibitor, 5-10 mg twice daily. Germline CDR1 reads SGHVS; CDR2 reads FNYEAQ. After removal of 1 base from V and 0 bases from J, the junction contained 6 bases not matched to a gene. The CDR3 length is 17 residues. A word on this clone: Its antigen remains unknown.

Sequencing used cDNA as its template, made by extracting RNA and reverse transcribing it. The method was immunoSEQ multiplex PCR; TCRdb's version includes in-frame clones alone and lacks a portion of them. The sample records 170,000 or so clones, under 60% being singletons. The sample consisted of CD8+ T cells sorted from blood, taken at week 24, from a patient treated with tofacitinib. This chain uses TRBV7-6 with TRBJ2-3, with 8 positions matching TRBD1. This receptor was taken from a human donor with alopecia areata. The CDR3 DNA sequence: TGTGCCAGCAGCTTAGGCCGACAGGGGAGTAGCACAGATACGCAGTATTTT. Translated, it gives CASSLGRQGSSTDTQYF.